These T cell receptor beta chains were read from a single sample in a study of shared clonotypes between healthy human individuals. The protocol was immunoSEQ multiplex PCR, while the TCRdb copy is restricted to in-frame clones and leaves out a portion. The repertoire holds about 1 million clones, with roughly 70% as singletons. The sample consisted of memory CD4+ T cells sorted from blood. These receptors were obtained from a man aged 18 to 29 in good health. Each CDR3 is given with its conserved first and last residue.

V gene | CDR3 protein
TRBV9 | CASSVARGGYNEQFF
TRBV6-5 | CASSPTSGRLYEQYF
TRBV5-6 | CASSHDRLAGPYNEQFF
TRBV4-3 | CASSQGIIGGPGANVLTF
TRBV15 | CATSKSKSVFDEQYF
TRBV5-4 | CASSQRLNGQETQYF
TRBV6-4 | CASSYRTSSGTDTQYF
TRBV4-1 | CASSQGLAGGTYEQYF
TRBV5-6 | CASSLGHGGRVSNQPQHF
TRBV6-6 | CASSYSRDGPYEQYF
TRBV19 | CASRPGGGRSYEQYF
TRBV28 | CASNPPPGGGGNTIYF
TRBV5-1 | CASTANTGGSYNEQFF
TRBV11-3 | CASSLETGPLGEQYF
TRBV28 | CASSLLTTSGGARTQYF
TRBV19 | CASSSLGGNTEAFF
TRBV4-1 | CASSQESSGGIRTQYF
TRBV19 | CASTTGRLNTEAFF
TRBV6-1 | CASRETGGNNYGYTF
TRBV6-5 | CASSRESSGQETQYF
TRBV6-1 | CASSERRTETGELFF
TRBV19 | CATKLGGAARGTQYF
TRBV28 | CASRNLAKGRQPQHF
TRBV5-8 | CASSIGQPNYEQYF
TRBV5-1 | CASSLGPNGNQPQHF
TRBV18 | CASSPVRGTEAFF
TRBV11-2 | CASSLGQGTMNTEAFF
TRBV19 | CASTRDAGQETQYF
TRBV7-6 | CASSAIEGVAGNTIYF
TRBV7-2 | CASSLYPYNEQFF
TRBV19 | CASNPLTGGGNSPLHF
TRBV2 | CASSLDSAYEQYF
TRBV2 | CASSVLQGPLHF
TRBV6-1 | CASSGLADYNEQFF
TRBV14 | CASRRGTGLFNVLTF
TRBV10-1 | CASSALRFNGYTF
TRBV9 | CASSVGLNYNSPLHF
TRBV6-6 | CASTLLGGGSEAFF
TRBV19 | CASSISEQNEKLFF
TRBV4-2 | CASSQGLLGGTSYEQYF
TRBV6-6 | CASSLGAGNTEAFF